What follows are 7 T cell receptor beta chains derived from one specimen sequenced in a study of CD8+ T cells in alopecia areata. Documented treatment: oral pan-JAK inhibitor, 5-10 mg twice daily. Extraction of RNA preceded its reverse transcription into cDNA, which served as the sequencing template. Measured with immunoSEQ multiplex PCR; TCRdb has only the in-frame clones, and not every one. The sample contains 150,000 to 250,000 clones, roughly 64% of which appear only once. The sequences come from CD4+ T cells sorted from blood, collected at week 24, from a patient treated with tofacitinib. Source of these receptors: a human donor with alopecia areata.

This clone was counted a few times. This chain's CDR3 is CASSASFVTQYF. The CDR3 bases are TGTGCCAGCAGTGCCTCGTTTGTGACCCAGTACTTC. J is TRBJ2-5 and V is TRBV6-5; unclear D gene. The germline V and J ends were trimmed by 5 bases and 7 bases, with 11 bases remaining between them. Germline lookup yields CDR1 MNHEY and CDR2 SVGAGI. The CDR3 runs to 12 residues.

V is TRBV9 and J is TRBJ1-2; maybe TRBD1 (6 bases). Trimming cost V 3 bases and J 8 bases, with 14 bases left between them. Germline lookup yields CDR1 SGDLS and CDR2 YYNGEE. The CDR3 length is 13 residues. DNA for the CDR3: TGTGCCAGCAGCGCGTTTACAGGGAGCGGCTACACCTTC. Residues: CASSAFTGSGYTF.

J is TRBJ2-5 and V is TRBV7-8; 7 bases align to TRBD2. The CDR3 totals 15 residues. Trimming took 0 bases from V and 5 from J; bases not matched to a gene: 6. CDR1 SGHVS and CDR2 FQNEAQ come from the germline V gene. This CDR3 is CASSLAASGIETQYF. Here the CDR3 DNA reads TGTGCCAGCAGCTTAGCGGCCAGCGGGATTGAGACCCAGTACTTC.

The chain carries TRBV9 and TRBJ2-5; D unresolved. The CDR3 is made up of 14 amino acids. V gave up 1 base and J gave up 2 bases, with 9 bases separating them. Germline CDR1 and CDR2: SGDLS and YYNGEE. CDR3 region: CASSVWWGQETQYF. The CDR3 region has the DNA TGTGCCAGCAGCGTATGGTGGGGACAAGAGACCCAGTACTTC.

The chain employs TRBV13 and TRBJ2-2; TRBD2 might be the D (5 bases). Trimming stripped 5 bases from V and 6 bases from J, with 10 bases between. The CDR3 has 13 amino acids. Germline-derived CDR1 and CDR2 are PRHDT and FYEKMQ (reference sequence). CDR3 nucleotides: TGTGCCAGCAGCCGGGGTGGATCCGGGGAGCTGTTTTTT. It yields the protein CASSRGGSGELFF.

This clone is a singleton in its sample. The chain employs TRBV7-9 and TRBJ1-6; weak D call: TRBD1 (5 bases). V gave up 5 bases and J gave up 10 bases, with 15 bases separating them. Germline lookup yields CDR1 SEHNR and CDR2 FQNEAQ (reference sequence). The CDR3 sequence is 14 residues long. CDR3 amino acids: CASSPPAGGSPLHF. The CDR3 DNA sequence: TGTGCCAGCAGCCCACCAGCGGGGGGGTCACCCCTCCACTTT.

This chain links TRBV18 with TRBJ1-2, with D perhaps TRBD1 (5 bases). The CDR3 spans 14 residues. With 2 bases removed from V and 4 bases from J, the gap between germline ends came to 11 bases. Germline CDR1 KGHSH, CDR2 LQKENI. CDR3 coding DNA: TGTGCCAGCTCACCAAGCGACGGGGGCTATGGCTACACCTTC. Amino acid sequence: CASSPSDGGYGYTF.